The sequence of this T cell receptor (beta chain) was determined in a study of post-analysis software for immune sequencing data. Study-level information: Some patients lacked subtype; others had relapsing-remitting, secondary progressive or progressive-relapsing disease. Study-wide results and limits: Included in a set of about 5 TRBV segments more frequent in patients than controls were TRBV5-6, TRBV5-1 and TRBV20-1.

This CDR3 comprises 14 residues. The germline V gene has CDR1 KGHDR and CDR2 SFDVKD. J lost 5 bases, V lost 7 bases, and 8 bases had no gene match. Unique-molecular-identifier-tagged TCR beta cDNA libraries were used. cDNA molecules numbering some 500,000 came from roughly 0.93 to 9.6 million T cells. MiXCR, run by TCRdb on the PCR reads, gives a single entry per CDR3 protein. The sample carries about 800,000 distinct CDR3 sequences, 30% recorded once. On this clonotype: Its antigen is not known.

This sequence originates from a girl aged 5 to 17 with multiple sclerosis. The source material was blood. V gene TRBV24-1 combines with J gene TRBJ2-7; 9 bases fit TRBD1. CDR3 sequence (DNA): TGTGCCACCAGCCCGGGACAGGGATTCAACGAGCAGTACTTC. Translation gives CATSPGQGFNEQYF.